These 4 T cell receptor beta chains were sequenced from one sample in a study of blood T cell repertoires in COVID-19. Assay: immunoSEQ multiplex PCR; the TCRdb copy retains only in-frame clones and omits some. The sample holds about 280,000 clones; roughly 88% are singletons and the top ten take almost 9.5%. The specimen sequenced was peripheral blood. All receptors come from a young man with active or convalescent COVID-19.

Only one count was recorded for this clone. V usage is TRBV19 and J usage is TRBJ1-1; D is uncertain. Trimming cost V 9 bases and J 7 bases, with 12 bases left between them. This CDR3 has 11 amino acids. The germline V gene has CDR1 LNHDA and CDR2 SQIVND (reference sequence). The CDR3 nucleotides are TGTGCCAGCTCCTTCTCAGATGAAGCTTTCTTT. Its protein is CASSFSDEAFF.

The V gene is TRBV9, the J gene TRBJ2-1, with 11 bases identical to TRBD2. V was pared by 4 bases and J by 4 bases, with 4 bases of the junction left unmatched. CDR3 length: 15 residues. From germline, CDR1 is SGDLS and CDR2 YYNGEE. The CDR3 DNA reads as TGTGCCAGCAGCCTGACTAGCGGGGCGTACAATGAGCAGTTCTTC. This encodes CASSLTSGAYNEQFF.

The CDR3, as DNA: TGTGCCAGCAGCCCCAGGGTCTCCTACGAGCAGTACTTC. This codes for CASSPRVSYEQYF. The chain is built from TRBV7-8 and TRBJ2-7; D perhaps matches TRBD1 (5 bases). Trimming removed 5 bases from V and 0 bases from J, with 8 bases in between. Germline CDR1 reads SGHVS; CDR2 reads FQNEAQ. CDR3 size: 13 residues.

The rearrangement uses TRBV2 and TRBJ1-2; 10 nucleotides align to TRBD1. From germline, CDR1 is SNHLY and CDR2 FYNNEI. V lost 2 bases to trimming and J lost 5 bases; unmatched junction nucleotides: 2. The CDR3 contains 14 residues. CDR3 amino acids: CASSESDRGYGYTF. The CDR3 nucleotides are TGTGCCAGCAGTGAATCGGACAGGGGGTATGGCTACACCTTC. Variable domain in full (rest from reference TRBV2 and TRBJ1-2): EPEVTQTPSHQVTQMGQEVILRCVPISNHLYFYWYRQILGQKVEFLVSFYNNEISEKSEIFDDQFSVERPDGSNFTLKIRSTKLEDSAMYFCASSESDRGYGYTFGSGTRLTVV.